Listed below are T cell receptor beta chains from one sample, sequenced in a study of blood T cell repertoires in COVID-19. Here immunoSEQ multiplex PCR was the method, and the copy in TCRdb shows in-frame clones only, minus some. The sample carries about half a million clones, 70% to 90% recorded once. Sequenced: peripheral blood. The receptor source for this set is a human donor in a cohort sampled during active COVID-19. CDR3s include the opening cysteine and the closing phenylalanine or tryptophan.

CDR3 protein: CASINSSYNEQFF
V gene: TRBV7-8
J gene: TRBJ2-1

CDR3 protein: CASSSPTSGRETQYF
V gene: TRBV7-3
J gene: TRBJ2-5

CDR3 protein: CASSHLKNQPQHF
V gene: TRBV6-5
J gene: TRBJ1-5

CDR3 protein: CASSPQLAGAGYEQYF
V gene: TRBV11-2
J gene: TRBJ2-7

CDR3 protein: CATSRDLVSGLNEQFF
V gene: TRBV15
J gene: TRBJ2-1

CDR3 protein: CASTTTGALGLGETQYF
V gene: TRBV19
J gene: TRBJ2-5

CDR3 protein: CASSIVGAAARGTEAFF
V gene: TRBV19
J gene: TRBJ1-1

CDR3 protein: CASSQGGNEKLFF
V gene: TRBV3-1/TRBV3-2
J gene: TRBJ1-4

CDR3 protein: CASSYRAGTGNTIYF
V gene: TRBV6-9
J gene: TRBJ1-3

CDR3 protein: CASSLVEGAGNTF
V gene: TRBV27
J gene: TRBJ1-2

CDR3 protein: CSASGLGQGRGDTQYF
V gene: TRBV20-1
J gene: TRBJ2-3

CDR3 protein: CSASAITSGKTNEQFF
V gene: TRBV20-1
J gene: TRBJ2-1

CDR3 protein: CACRSLDSYGYTF
V gene: TRBV30
J gene: TRBJ1-2

CDR3 protein: CASSLNTGADTQYF
V gene: TRBV7-3
J gene: TRBJ2-3

CDR3 protein: CAWSVPLRGIHGLAGGYTGELFF
V gene: TRBV30
J gene: TRBJ2-2

CDR3 protein: CASSSGQVRNTEAFF
V gene: TRBV6-6
J gene: TRBJ1-1

CDR3 protein: CAWSTSGVTDTQYF
V gene: TRBV30
J gene: TRBJ2-3

CDR3 protein: CASSSQGASYNEQFF
V gene: TRBV7-9
J gene: TRBJ2-1

CDR3 protein: CASSPPSGNSREQFF
V gene: TRBV6-5
J gene: TRBJ2-1

CDR3 protein: CASNNGDQGEQYF
V gene: TRBV18
J gene: TRBJ2-7

CDR3 protein: CASSPMDSTRAQYF
V gene: TRBV2
J gene: TRBJ2-3

CDR3 protein: CASSLPGGHTEAFF
V gene: TRBV19
J gene: TRBJ1-1

CDR3 protein: CASRTSGNYNEQFF
V gene: TRBV7-2
J gene: TRBJ2-1

CDR3 protein: CASRRDGRETQYF
V gene: TRBV2
J gene: TRBJ2-5

CDR3 protein: CASSYSRQGIDGYTF
V gene: TRBV6-5
J gene: TRBJ1-2

CDR3 protein: CASSALSGSTDTQYF
V gene: TRBV9
J gene: TRBJ2-3

CDR3 protein: CSALGTGTEAFF
V gene: TRBV29-1
J gene: TRBJ1-1

CDR3 protein: CASSLHSGGVYEQYF
V gene: TRBV5-4
J gene: TRBJ2-7

CDR3 protein: CASSPQQGMDTEAFF
V gene: TRBV4-2
J gene: TRBJ1-1

CDR3 protein: CASSYSMERQPQHF
V gene: TRBV6-5
J gene: TRBJ1-5

CDR3 protein: CAWSSQTGRLSEAFF
V gene: TRBV30
J gene: TRBJ1-1

CDR3 protein: CASTSDSGVLNEQFF
V gene: TRBV7-8
J gene: TRBJ2-1

CDR3 protein: CASSWNRGYGYTF
V gene: TRBV28
J gene: TRBJ1-2

CDR3 protein: CASSRASRGEKLFF
V gene: TRBV3-1/TRBV3-2
J gene: TRBJ1-4

CDR3 protein: CASSLGSWQPQHF
V gene: TRBV27
J gene: TRBJ1-5

CDR3 protein: CASSHSLRSNQPQHF
V gene: TRBV28
J gene: TRBJ1-5

CDR3 protein: CASSPLGRVEDYEQYF
V gene: TRBV27
J gene: TRBJ2-7

CDR3 protein: CASSIATGGTEAFF
V gene: TRBV27
J gene: TRBJ1-1

CDR3 protein: CASSRGLAGSSSYNEQFF
V gene: TRBV11-2
J gene: TRBJ2-1

CDR3 protein: CASSPDRSYGYTF
V gene: TRBV18
J gene: TRBJ1-2

CDR3 protein: CASSQGRLATDTQYF
V gene: TRBV14
J gene: TRBJ2-3

CDR3 protein: CASSRDRSNTEAFF
V gene: TRBV19
J gene: TRBJ1-1

CDR3 protein: CASSLNFVVRTGDAPLHF
V gene: TRBV7-8
J gene: TRBJ1-6

CDR3 protein: CASSPADRLQAFF
V gene: TRBV19
J gene: TRBJ1-1

CDR3 protein: CASSPAGSYSPLHF
V gene: TRBV14
J gene: TRBJ1-6

CDR3 protein: CASSLGQGRIQYF
V gene: TRBV7-2
J gene: TRBJ2-4

CDR3 protein: CASSRTGGVQPQHF
V gene: TRBV2
J gene: TRBJ1-5

CDR3 protein: CATSDFQGAEQFF
V gene: TRBV24-1
J gene: TRBJ2-1

CDR3 protein: CATSDLTGDGYTF
V gene: TRBV24-1
J gene: TRBJ1-2

CDR3 protein: CASSTATSGNTGELFF
V gene: TRBV2
J gene: TRBJ2-2

CDR3 protein: CAWSQTIYRLSSYEQYF
V gene: TRBV30
J gene: TRBJ2-7

CDR3 protein: CASSLRTGGVTGELFF
V gene: TRBV5-6
J gene: TRBJ2-2

CDR3 protein: CASSDRSITDTQYF
V gene: TRBV6-4
J gene: TRBJ2-3

CDR3 protein: CASSPRTSGDNYNEQFF
V gene: TRBV5-1
J gene: TRBJ2-1

CDR3 protein: CASSLGTGTGELFF
V gene: TRBV27
J gene: TRBJ2-2

CDR3 protein: CASSGPGTGTSNTEAFF
V gene: TRBV5-4
J gene: TRBJ1-1

CDR3 protein: CATSARGPTQETQYF
V gene: TRBV24-1
J gene: TRBJ2-5

CDR3 protein: CASSPRTSGRARTDTQYF
V gene: TRBV4-1
J gene: TRBJ2-3